This T cell receptor beta chain stems from a study of identical twins. Study-wide findings and caveats: Among monozygotic twins, out-of-frame TCR alpha sharing exceeded what models predicted. Twins shared out-of-frame alpha sequences with excess low generation probability.

A word on this clonotype: The antigen is not known.

A universal primer site was incorporated via template switching, and the cDNA contained unique molecular identifiers. TCRdb used MiXCR to reprocess the 5' RACE reads, holding one entry per CDR3 protein. Of about 240,000 distinct CDR3 sequences listed, about 12% are singletons. Separately, the same data were catalogued under a study of yellow fever vaccine responses in identical twins.

The receptor's source is a woman aged 18-30 years in good health. Sequenced sample: memory (CD45RO+) T cells sorted from blood.

The CDR3 DNA is TGTGCCAGCACCTTAACCCCGGGGCTTGGGGCCAACGTCCTGACTTTC. Translation: CASTLTPGLGANVLTF. The rearrangement joins TRBV6-4 to TRBJ2-6, with D possibly called TRBD1 or TRBD2 (5 bases each). Germline CDR1 MRHNA, CDR2 SNTAGT. Trimming removed 7 bases at V and 3 bases at J, with 16 bases between. The length of the CDR3 is 16 residues.